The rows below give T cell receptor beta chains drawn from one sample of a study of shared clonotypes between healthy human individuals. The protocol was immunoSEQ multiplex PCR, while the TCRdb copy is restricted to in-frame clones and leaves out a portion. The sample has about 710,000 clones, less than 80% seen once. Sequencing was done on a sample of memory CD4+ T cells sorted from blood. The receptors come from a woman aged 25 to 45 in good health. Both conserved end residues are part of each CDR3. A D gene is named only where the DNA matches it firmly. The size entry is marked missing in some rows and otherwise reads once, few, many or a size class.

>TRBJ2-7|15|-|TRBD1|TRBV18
CASSLDRGIGYEQYF
TGTGCCAGCTCGCTAGACAGGGGGATAGGCTACGAGCAGTACTTC
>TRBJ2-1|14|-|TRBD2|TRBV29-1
CSVETSGSWNEQFF
TGCAGCGTTGAAACTAGCGGGAGTTGGAATGAGCAGTTCTTC
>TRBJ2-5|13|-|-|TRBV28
CASSTSLQETQYF
TGTGCCAGCAGCACCAGTCTCCAAGAGACCCAGTACTTC
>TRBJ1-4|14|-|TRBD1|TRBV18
CASSLGTGDEKLFF
TGTGCCAGCTCACTCGGGACAGGGGATGAAAAACTGTTTTTT
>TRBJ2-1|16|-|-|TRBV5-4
CASSLAFGAGQSEQFF
TGTGCCAGCAGCTTGGCCTTTGGGGCAGGGCAGTCTGAGCAGTTCTTC
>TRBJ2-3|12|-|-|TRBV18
CASSPEADTQYF
TGTGCCAGCTCACCAGAGGCGGATACGCAGTATTTT
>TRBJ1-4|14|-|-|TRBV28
CASSFQRSNEKLFF
TGTGCCAGCAGTTTCCAGCGATCTAATGAAAAACTGTTTTTT
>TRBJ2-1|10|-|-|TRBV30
CAWRRNEQFF
TGTGCCTGGAGACGTAATGAGCAGTTCTTC
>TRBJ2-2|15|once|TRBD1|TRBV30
CAWNKGQGDTGELFF
TGTGCCTGGAACAAGGGACAGGGGGACACCGGGGAGCTGTTTTTT
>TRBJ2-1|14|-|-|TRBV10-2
CASSGGPGNNEQFF
TGCGCCAGCAGTGGCGGGCCGGGAAACAATGAGCAGTTCTTC
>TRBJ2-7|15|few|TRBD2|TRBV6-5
CASRDPGRGAYEQYF
TGTGCCAGCAGGGACCCAGGTCGGGGGGCCTACGAGCAGTACTTC
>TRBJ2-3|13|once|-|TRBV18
CASSPPGEDTQYF
TGTGCCAGCTCACCGCCCGGGGAAGATACGCAGTATTTT
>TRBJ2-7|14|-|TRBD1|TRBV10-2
CASSGRTGMYEQYF
TGCGCCAGCAGTGGGAGGACAGGGATGTACGAGCAGTACTTC
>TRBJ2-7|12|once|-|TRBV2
CASSGGGYEQYF
TGTGCCAGCAGTGGAGGGGGCTACGAGCAGTACTTC
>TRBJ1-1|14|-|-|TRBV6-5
CASSYSPGNTEAFF
TGTGCCAGCAGTTACTCACCTGGGAACACTGAAGCTTTCTTT
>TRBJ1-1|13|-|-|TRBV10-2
CASLYTRDTEAFF
TGCGCCAGCCTATACACTAGGGACACTGAAGCTTTCTTT
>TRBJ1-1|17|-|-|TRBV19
CASSPFSRGSLNTEAFF
TGTGCCAGTAGTCCGTTCTCTCGAGGCAGCTTGAACACTGAAGCTTTCTTT
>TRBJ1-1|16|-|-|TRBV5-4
CASSLWQGTLNTEAFF
TGTGCCAGCAGCTTGTGGCAGGGGACATTGAACACTGAAGCTTTCTTT
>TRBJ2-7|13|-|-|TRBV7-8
CASSPAAAWEQYF
TGTGCCAGCAGCCCCGCCGCCGCCTGGGAGCAGTACTTC
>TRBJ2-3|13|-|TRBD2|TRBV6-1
CASSSGRTDTQYF
TGTGCCAGCTCTAGCGGGAGGACAGATACGCAGTATTTT
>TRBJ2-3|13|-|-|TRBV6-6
CASGGGYTDTQYF
TGTGCCAGCGGGGGCGGGTACACAGATACGCAGTATTTT
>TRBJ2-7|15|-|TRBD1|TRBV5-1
CASRPGTGLTYEQYF
TGCGCCAGCAGGCCCGGGACAGGACTCACCTACGAGCAGTACTTC
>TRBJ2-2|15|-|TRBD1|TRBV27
CASSWDRGDTGELFF
TGTGCCAGCAGCTGGGACAGGGGGGACACCGGGGAGCTGTTTTTT
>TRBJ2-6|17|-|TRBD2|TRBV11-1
CASSPTSGASGANVLTF
TGTGCCAGCAGCCCGACTAGCGGGGCCTCTGGGGCCAACGTCCTGACTTTC
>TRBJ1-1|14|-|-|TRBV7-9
CASREEGLVAEAFF
TGTGCCAGCAGAGAGGAGGGTTTGGTCGCTGAAGCTTTCTTT
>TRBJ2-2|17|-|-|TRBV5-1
CASSSKGGLLNTGELFF
TGCGCCAGCAGCAGTAAGGGGGGTTTATTGAACACCGGGGAGCTGTTTTTT
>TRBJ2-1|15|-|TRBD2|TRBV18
CASSPPGTTYNEQFF
TGTGCCAGCTCACCCCCCGGGACTACCTACAATGAGCAGTTCTTC
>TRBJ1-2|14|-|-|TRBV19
CASRSGGVNYGYTF
TGTGCCAGTAGGTCGGGGGGAGTGAACTATGGCTACACCTTC
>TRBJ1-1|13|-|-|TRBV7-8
CASSNKQSPEAFF
TGTGCCAGCAGCAACAAACAGAGCCCTGAAGCTTTCTTT
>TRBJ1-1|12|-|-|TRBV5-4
CASSNRDTEAFF
TGTGCCAGCAGTAATCGAGACACTGAAGCTTTCTTT
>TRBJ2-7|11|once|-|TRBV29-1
CSVGQYYEQYF
TGCAGCGTTGGACAGTACTACGAGCAGTACTTC
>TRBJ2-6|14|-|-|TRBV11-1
CASSLITGANVLTF
TGTGCCAGCAGCTTAATTACCGGGGCCAACGTCCTGACTTTC
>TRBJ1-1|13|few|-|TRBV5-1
CASRLSMNTEAFF
TGCGCCAGCAGACTAAGCATGAACACTGAAGCTTTCTTT
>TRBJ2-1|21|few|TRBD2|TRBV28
CASSASPGLAGVRSSYNEQFF
TGTGCCAGCAGTGCAAGTCCCGGACTAGCGGGAGTTCGGAGCTCCTACAATGAGCAGTTCTTC
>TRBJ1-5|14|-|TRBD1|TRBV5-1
CASRPGQGDQPQHF
TGCGCCAGTAGACCGGGACAGGGAGATCAGCCCCAGCATTTT
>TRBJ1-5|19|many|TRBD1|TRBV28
CASSRPGDRGRASNQPQHF
TGTGCCAGCAGTAGGCCGGGGGACAGGGGGCGGGCCAGCAATCAGCCCCAGCATTTT
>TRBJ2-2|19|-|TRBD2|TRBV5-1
CASSLRTSGRWRNTGELFF
TGCGCCAGCAGCTTGAGGACTAGCGGGAGGTGGAGGAACACCGGGGAGCTGTTTTTT
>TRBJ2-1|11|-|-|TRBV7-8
CASTGYNEQFF
TGTGCCAGCACCGGCTACAATGAGCAGTTCTTC
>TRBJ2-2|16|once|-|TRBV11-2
CASSPRGRNDTGELFF
TGTGCCAGCAGCCCGCGAGGGAGGAATGACACCGGGGAGCTGTTTTTT
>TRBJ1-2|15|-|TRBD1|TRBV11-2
CASSARDRANYGYTF
TGTGCCAGCAGCGCCCGGGACAGAGCTAACTATGGCTACACCTTC
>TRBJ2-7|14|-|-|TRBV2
CASDAGSNHYEQYF
TGTGCCAGCGACGCGGGGTCCAATCACTACGAGCAGTACTTC
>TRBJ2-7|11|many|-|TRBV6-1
CASKRGDEQYF
TGTGCCAGCAAACGCGGCGACGAGCAGTACTTC
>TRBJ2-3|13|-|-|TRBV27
CASSLLGTLPQYF
TGTGCCAGCAGTTTATTAGGGACTTTGCCGCAGTATTTT
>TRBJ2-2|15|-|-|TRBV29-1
CSVVGSWQGTGELFF
TGCAGCGTTGTTGGTAGCTGGCAGGGCACCGGGGAGCTGTTTTTT
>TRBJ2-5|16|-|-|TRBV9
CASSVARWAAQETQYF
TGTGCCAGCAGCGTAGCTCGTTGGGCAGCCCAAGAGACCCAGTACTTC
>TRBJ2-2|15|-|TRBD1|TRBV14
CASSQRQGNTGELFF
TGTGCCAGCAGCCAACGACAGGGGAACACCGGGGAGCTGTTTTTT
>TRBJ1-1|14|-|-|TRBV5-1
CASFAGGPNTEAFF
TGCGCCAGCTTTGCGGGGGGCCCGAACACTGAAGCTTTCTTT
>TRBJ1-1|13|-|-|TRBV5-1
CASSFVEGTEAFF
TGCGCCAGCAGCTTTGTCGAGGGAACTGAAGCTTTCTTT
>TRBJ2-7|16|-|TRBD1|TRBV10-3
CAISGNQGQGTYEQYF
TGTGCCATCAGTGGAAACCAGGGACAGGGGACCTACGAGCAGTACTTC
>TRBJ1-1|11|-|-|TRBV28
CASSRNTEAFF
TGTGCCAGCAGCCGAAACACTGAAGCTTTCTTT